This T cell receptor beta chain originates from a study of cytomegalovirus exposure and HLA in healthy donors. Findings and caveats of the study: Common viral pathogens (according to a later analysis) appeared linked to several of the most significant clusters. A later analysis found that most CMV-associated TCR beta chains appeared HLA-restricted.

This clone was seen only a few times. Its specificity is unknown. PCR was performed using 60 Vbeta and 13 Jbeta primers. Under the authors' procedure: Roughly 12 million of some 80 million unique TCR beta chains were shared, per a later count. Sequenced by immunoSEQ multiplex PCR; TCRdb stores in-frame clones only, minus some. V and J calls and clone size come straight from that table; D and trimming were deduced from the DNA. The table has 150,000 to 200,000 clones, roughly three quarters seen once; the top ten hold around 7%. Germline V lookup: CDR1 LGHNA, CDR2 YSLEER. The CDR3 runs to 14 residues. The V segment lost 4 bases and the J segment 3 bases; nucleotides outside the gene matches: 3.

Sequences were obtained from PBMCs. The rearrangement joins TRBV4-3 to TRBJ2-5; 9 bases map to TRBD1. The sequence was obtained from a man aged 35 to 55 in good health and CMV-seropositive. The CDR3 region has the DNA TGCGCCAGCAGCCTGGGACAGGGAGAAGAGACCCAGTACTTC. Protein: CASSLGQGEETQYF.